Below are 24 T cell receptor beta chains sequenced from a single sample in a study of T cell responses to AZD1222 COVID-19 vaccine. Libraries were prepared by immunoSEQ multiplex PCR; TCRdb keeps only in-frame clonotypes and omits some of them. The repertoire holds about 150,000 clones, with approximately 87% as singletons. The sample here was peripheral blood, taken 28 days after the second AZD1222 dose. All receptors come from an adult who received the AZD1222 COVID-19 vaccine.

The chain couples TRBV30 to TRBJ2-1; 7 bases match TRBD2. Germline V gives CDR1 GTSNPN, CDR2 SVGIG (reference sequence). V was pared by 2 bases and J by 7 bases, with 8 bases of the junction left unmatched. The CDR3 sequence is 14 residues long. CDR3 sequence reads: CAWSSGTPGNEQFF. The CDR3 nucleotides read TGTGCCTGGAGTAGCGGGACCCCTGGGAATGAGCAGTTCTTC.

The V call is TRBV5-6, the J call TRBJ2-3; 10 bases map to TRBD2. Trimming took 4 bases from V and 6 from J; bases not matched to a gene: 8. The CDR3 extends over 15 amino acids. In germline, CDR1 is SGHDT, CDR2 YYEEEE. The DNA of the CDR3 is TGTGCCAGCAGCAGACGGTCTAGCGGGAGTGATACGCAGTATTTT. Translation gives CASSRRSSGSDTQYF.

The V and J genes are TRBV2 and TRBJ2-7, with D hard to call. V was clipped by 4 bases and J by 5 bases, with 3 bases between them. CDR1 is SNHLY and CDR2 is FYNNEI in the germline V gene. This CDR3 is built from 10 residues. The CDR3 DNA is TGTGCCAGCAGTGTAAACGAGCAGTACTTC. It is translated as CASSVNEQYF.

This chain joins TRBV11-2 and TRBJ1-5, with D unresolved. There are 13 residues in the CDR3. CDR1 is SGHAT and CDR2 is FQNNGV in the germline V gene. V was shortened by 0 bases and J by 4 bases, with 4 bases between the two germline ends. CDR3 coding DNA: TGTGCCAGCAGCTTAGAGTCGAATCAGCCCCAGCATTTT. This codes for CASSLESNQPQHF. The entire variable domain, with the rest obtained from reference TRBV11-2 and TRBJ1-5, is as follows: EAGVAQSPRYKIIEKRQSVAFWCNPISGHATLYWYQQILGQGPKLLIQFQNNGVVDDSQLPKDRFSAERLKGVDSTLKIQPAKLEDSAVYLCASSLESNQPQHFGDGTRLSIL.

This rearrangement joins TRBV15 to TRBJ1-2, with TRBD1 identical over 7 bases. The CDR3 consists of 16 residues. With 2 bases clipped from V and 12 bases from J, the junction kept 18 bases outside the gene matches. In germline, CDR1 is LNHNV, CDR2 YYDKDF (reference sequence). CDR3 residues: CATSRPTPGNRGGHTF. As DNA, the CDR3 is TGTGCCACCAGCAGACCCACCCCCGGAAACAGGGGAGGCCACACCTTC.

The V gene is TRBV3-1 (or the pseudogene TRBV3-2), the J gene TRBJ2-5; 9 bases fit TRBD1. The germline CDR1 and CDR2 sequences are LGHDT and YNNKEL (reference sequence). V shed 1 base and J 5 bases; nucleotides not matched to a gene: 5. This CDR3 is built from 15 residues. The CDR3 region has the DNA TGTGCCAGCAGCCAAGCGGGTGGGACAGGGGAGACCCAGTACTTC. This encodes CASSQAGGTGETQYF.

The rearrangement joins TRBV4-2 to TRBJ1-4; 9 bases are shared with TRBD1. V lost 2 bases and J lost 7; bases outside the gene matches: 5. The CDR3 is made up of 15 amino acids. Germline lookup yields CDR1 LGHNA and CDR2 YNFKEQ. CDR3 sequence reads: CASSQSRQGVEKLFF. In nucleotides, the CDR3 is TGTGCCAGCAGCCAATCTAGACAGGGGGTTGAAAAACTGTTTTTT.

This clone was recorded only once. This chain uses TRBV18 with TRBJ2-2; no clear D. Germline CDR1 KGHSH, CDR2 LQKENI. V was trimmed by 4 bases and J by 4 bases, leaving 10 bases between them. CDR3 size: 14 residues. For the CDR3, the DNA is TGTGCCAGCTCACTTTTAGGGCCCACCGGGGAGCTGTTTTTT. Residues: CASSLLGPTGELFF.

The chain is built from TRBV7-3 and TRBJ2-1; TRBD1 might be the D (6 bases). The germline CDR1 and CDR2 sequences are SGHTA and FQGTGA. There are 16 residues in the CDR3. V lost 0 bases and J 3 bases, leaving 12 bases between the germline ends. CDR3 sequence: CASSLTAQGFYNEQFF. The CDR3 bases are TGTGCCAGCAGCTTAACGGCACAGGGTTTCTACAATGAGCAGTTCTTC.

This chain joins TRBV27 and TRBJ2-7; TRBD2 is a possible D gene (6 bases). Trimming took off 3 bases at V and 6 bases at J, with 6 bases between the two ends. This CDR3 spans 11 amino acids. Germline V gives CDR1 MNHEY, CDR2 SMNVEV (reference sequence). CDR3 nucleotide sequence: TGTGCCAGCAGTTTGGGGGGCGAGCAGTACTTC. As protein: CASSLGGEQYF.

This clone was found a few times. The chain has TRBV5-1 and TRBJ1-5; D gene ambiguous. There are 14 residues in the CDR3. Germline loops: CDR1 SGHRS, CDR2 YFSETQ. The V gene lost 2 bases and the J gene lost 7 bases, with 13 bases spanning the gap. The CDR3 DNA follows: TGCGCCAGCAGCTTAGAAGGGTTGGGCCAGCCCCAGCATTTT. Encoded protein: CASSLEGLGQPQHF.

The chain carries TRBV30 and TRBJ1-3; 7 positions agree with TRBD1. This CDR3 is built from 15 residues. Germline CDR1 GTSNPN, CDR2 SVGIG (reference sequence). The junction had 7 bases not matched to a gene; V was cut back by 2 bases and J by 3 bases. The CDR3 nucleotides read TGTGCCTGGAGTAGGACAGGAAGAAATGGAAACACCATATATTTT. Protein: CAWSRTGRNGNTIYF. Using reference TRBV30 and TRBJ1-3 for the parts outside the CDR3, the full variable domain is SQTIHQWPATLVQPVGSPLSLECTVEGTSNPNLYWYRQAAGRGLQLLFYSVGIGQISSEVPQNLSASRPQDRQFILSSKKLLLSDSGFYLCAWSRTGRNGNTIYFGEGSWLTVV.

J is TRBJ2-3 and V is TRBV7-9; a weak D match, TRBD1 (5 bases). From germline, CDR1 is SEHNR and CDR2 FQNEAQ (reference sequence). This CDR3 region has 14 residues. The V gene lost 2 bases and the J gene lost 6 bases, with 12 bases spanning the gap. The CDR3: CASSLRGPGDTQYF. The CDR3 nucleotides read TGTGCCAGCAGCTTAAGGGGTCCAGGGGATACGCAGTATTTT.

This rearrangement joins TRBV29-1 to TRBJ2-5; 7 nucleotides line up with TRBD1. J was trimmed by 4 bases and V by 5 bases; bases with no gene match: 1. CDR1 is SQVTM, CDR2 ANQGSEA, per germline. The CDR3 totals 11 residues. This CDR3 reads CSVHRGETQYF. Here the CDR3 DNA reads TGCAGCGTTCACAGGGGAGAGACCCAGTACTTC.

This clone has more than one count but fewer than ten. For the CDR3, the DNA is TGTGCCAGCAGCTTATCACAGGGCCCGAGGTCCTACGAGCAGTACTTC. Protein sequence: CASSLSQGPRSYEQYF. The chain recombines TRBV5-4 with TRBJ2-7; a weak D match, TRBD1 (6 bases). Germline lookup yields CDR1 SGHNT and CDR2 YYREEE (reference sequence). The V end lost 2 bases, the J end lost 1 base, and 16 bases lay between the germline ends. The CDR3 extends over 16 amino acids. Full variable domain (rest looked up from reference TRBV5-4 and TRBJ2-7): ETGVTQSPTHLIKTRGQQVTLRCSSQSGHNTVSWYQQALGQGPQFIFQYYREEENGRGNFPPRFSGLQFPNYSSELNVNALELDDSALYLCASSLSQGPRSYEQYFGPGTRLTVT.

V is TRBV19 and J is TRBJ2-2, with TRBD2 as a possible D gene (5 bases). This CDR3 contains 16 residues. The V and J ends lost 6 bases and 1 base respectively, with 15 bases between them. Germline lookup yields CDR1 LNHDA and CDR2 SQIVND (reference sequence). The CDR3 sequence: CASSQRLRENTGELFF. CDR3 in DNA: TGTGCCAGTAGCCAACGCTTACGGGAGAACACCGGGGAGCTGTTTTTT.

V is TRBV18 and J is TRBJ2-7; TRBD1 matches at 12 bases. The CDR3 totals 17 residues. Looked up from germline, CDR1 is KGHSH and CDR2 is LQKENI. The V segment lost 3 bases and the J segment 6 bases; nucleotides outside the gene matches: 12. CDR3 sequence reads: CASSPRGQGARIGEQYF. The CDR3 nucleotides read TGTGCCAGCTCACCCCGGGGACAGGGGGCGAGAATTGGCGAGCAGTACTTC.

The rearrangement links TRBV2 to TRBJ2-7, with TRBD2 as a possible D gene (6 bases). The V gene's germline CDR1 is SNHLY and CDR2 FYNNEI. The V gene lost 4 bases and the J gene lost 7 bases, with 11 bases spanning the gap. The length of the CDR3 is 12 residues. In DNA, the CDR3 is TGTGCCAGCAGTGTCCTAGCGCAAGAGCAGTACTTC. Protein product: CASSVLAQEQYF.

CDR3 coding DNA: TGTGCCAGCAGTGAAGCGTCCCCGTACGCGAACCCATATTCACCCCTCCACTTT. Translating gives CASSEASPYANPYSPLHF. The chain couples TRBV2 to TRBJ1-6; D not certain. Looked up from germline, CDR1 is SNHLY and CDR2 is FYNNEI. The germline V and J ends were trimmed by 0 bases and 8 bases, with 20 bases remaining between them. This CDR3 has 18 residues.

This clone was seen once. This chain uses TRBV27 with TRBJ1-2; TRBD1 might be the D (5 bases). CDR3 length equals 13 residues. Looked up from germline, CDR1 is MNHEY and CDR2 is SMNVEV (reference sequence). V was trimmed by 5 bases and J by 6 bases, leaving 13 bases between them. The CDR3 sequence: CASSPGWIHGYTF. The CDR3 DNA reads as TGTGCCAGCAGTCCAGGGTGGATACATGGCTACACCTTC.

V is TRBV7-9 and J is TRBJ1-4; 7 bases map to TRBD1. CDR1 SEHNR and CDR2 FQNEAQ come from the germline V gene (reference sequence). V shed 5 bases and J 4 bases; nucleotides not matched to a gene: 10. This CDR3 comprises 16 residues. CDR3 DNA sequence: TGTGCCAGCAGCCTGCCGGAGAGGGGGCGTAATGAAAAACTGTTTTTT. Residues: CASSLPERGRNEKLFF.

As regards this clone: One junction end disagrees with the germline gene, perhaps due to a read error. The chain has TRBV6-6 and TRBJ1-2; tentatively, D is TRBD1 (5 bases). The CDR3 spans 12 residues. CDR1 MNHNY and CDR2 SVGAGI come from the germline V gene (reference sequence). For the CDR3, the DNA is TGTGCCAGCAGTCCAAGGCTCAGGGTACCAGACTTC. Translation gives CASSPRLRVPDF.

This clone is a singleton in its sample. This chain links TRBV6-5 with TRBJ2-1; TRBD2 matches at 10 bases. The V segment lost 8 bases and the J segment 5 bases; nucleotides outside the gene matches: 6. The CDR3 spans 14 residues. Germline loops: CDR1 MNHEY, CDR2 SVGAGI. CDR3 region: CASGRTSGNNEQFF. CDR3 in DNA: TGTGCCAGCGGTCGGACTAGCGGTAACAATGAGCAGTTCTTC.

The chain has TRBV28 and TRBJ1-2; 7 bases are a match to TRBD1. With V trimmed by 11 bases and J by 5 bases, 17 bases remained unmatched. Germline loops: CDR1 MDHEN, CDR2 SYDVKM. The CDR3 has 15 residues. This CDR3 reads CARRGGGGGTYGYTF. CDR3 bases: TGTGCCCGCCGGGGGGGAGGAGGGGGCACTTATGGCTACACCTTC.